The subject of this entry is one T cell receptor beta chain. The data are from a study of blood T cell repertoires in COVID-19. Study at large: Acute and convalescent COVID-19 specimens originated in the United States, Italy and Spain. From T cells, B-cell-depleted T cells, or PBMCs came the material, which was cDNA or gDNA.

Original methodology: Reference gene primer amplification gave estimated nucleated cell counts. The method was immunoSEQ multiplex PCR; TCRdb's version includes in-frame clones alone and lacks a portion of them. From that table come the V and J calls and clone size; the DNA was used to work out D and trimming. The table lists almost 200,000 clones, 86% of them singletons. The CDR3 has 12 amino acids. Germline V gives CDR1 MDHEN, CDR2 SYDVKM. V lost 8 bases, J lost 0 bases, and 2 bases lay in between. The sequenced material came from peripheral blood. V usage is TRBV28 and J usage is TRBJ2-6; D ambiguous. The sequence was collected from a woman in her 70s with acute or convalescent COVID-19. The CDR3 spells CASHSGANVLTF. CDR3 DNA: TGTGCCAGCCACTCTGGGGCCAACGTCCTGACTTTC.